The 3 T cell receptor beta chains listed next were all sequenced from one sample in a study of blood T cell repertoires in COVID-19. Method: immunoSEQ multiplex PCR; TCRdb's copy keeps in-frame clones and lacks some. This sample has approximately 240,000 clones, with roughly 82% found just once. Material for sequencing was peripheral blood. Every receptor here comes from a woman over 75 with active or convalescent COVID-19.

The rearrangement links TRBV10-3 to TRBJ1-1, with no clear D. V dropped 6 bases and J dropped 0 bases, with 11 bases sitting between them. This CDR3 is 14 amino acids long. Germline values: CDR1 ENHRY, CDR2 SYGVKD. The CDR3 region is CAIRATDMNTEAFF. CDR3 in DNA: TGTGCCATCAGGGCAACAGACATGAACACTGAAGCTTTCTTT.

This clone was detected once. This sequence joins TRBV3-1 (or the pseudogene TRBV3-2) and TRBJ2-7; D perhaps matches TRBD2 (5 bases). This CDR3 region has 14 residues. The germline gives CDR1 LGHDT, CDR2 YNNKEL (reference sequence). V lost 1 base and J lost 3, with 10 bases in between. The CDR3 reads CASSQGFSDYEQYF. CDR3 DNA: TGTGCCAGCAGCCAAGGGTTTAGCGACTACGAGCAGTACTTC.

J is TRBJ1-3 and V is TRBV5-1, with D perhaps matching TRBD1 (6 bases). The CDR3 runs to 15 residues. Looked up from germline, CDR1 is SGHRS and CDR2 is YFSETQ. V lost 0 bases and J lost 2, with 9 bases in between. CDR3 sequence (DNA): TGCGCCAGCAGCTTGGGGGGACAACCTGGAAACACCATATATTTT. Residues: CASSLGGQPGNTIYF.